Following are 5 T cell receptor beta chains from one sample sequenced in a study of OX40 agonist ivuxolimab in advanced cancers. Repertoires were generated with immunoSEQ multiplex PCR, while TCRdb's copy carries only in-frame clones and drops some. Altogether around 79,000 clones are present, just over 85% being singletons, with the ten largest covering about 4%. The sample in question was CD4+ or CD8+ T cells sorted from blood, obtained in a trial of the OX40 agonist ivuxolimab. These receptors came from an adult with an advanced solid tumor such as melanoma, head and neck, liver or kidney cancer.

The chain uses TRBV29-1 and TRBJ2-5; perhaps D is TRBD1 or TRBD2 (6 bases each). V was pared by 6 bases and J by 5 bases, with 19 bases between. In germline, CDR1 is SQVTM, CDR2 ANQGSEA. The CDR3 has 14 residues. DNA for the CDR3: TGCAGCGTCGTTAGGCCGGGGGCCTGGGAGACCCAGTACTTC. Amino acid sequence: CSVVRPGAWETQYF. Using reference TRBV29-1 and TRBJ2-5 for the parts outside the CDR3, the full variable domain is SAVISQKPSRDICQRGTSLTIQCQVDSQVTMMFWYRQQPGQSLTLIATANQGSEATYESGFVIDKFPISRPNLTFSTLTVSNMSPEDSSIYLCSVVRPGAWETQYFGPGTRLLVL.

For the CDR3, the DNA is TGTGCCAGTAGTATAGCGGCGGGGAGGACTAGCGGCTACGAGCAGTACTTC. Its protein is CASSIAAGRTSGYEQYF. V usage is TRBV19 and J usage is TRBJ2-7, with 10 positions matching TRBD2. From germline, CDR1 is LNHDA and CDR2 SQIVND (reference sequence). This CDR3 has 17 amino acids. Germline trimming cut 1 base from V and 3 bases from J; bases unmatched to any gene: 9. Drawing the rest from reference TRBV19 and TRBJ2-7, the complete variable domain is DGGITQSPKYLFRKEGQNVTLSCEQNLNHDAMYWYRQDPGQGLRLIYYSQIVNDFQKGDIAEGYSVSREKKESFPLTVTSAQKNPTAFYLCASSIAAGRTSGYEQYFGPGTRLTVT.

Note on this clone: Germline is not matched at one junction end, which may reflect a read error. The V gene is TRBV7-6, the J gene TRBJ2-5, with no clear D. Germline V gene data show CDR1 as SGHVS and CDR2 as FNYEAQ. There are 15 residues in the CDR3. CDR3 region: CASSSPQDGQATQYF. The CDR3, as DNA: TGTGCCAGCAGCTCCCCTCAGGACGGGCAAGCGACCCAGTACTTC.

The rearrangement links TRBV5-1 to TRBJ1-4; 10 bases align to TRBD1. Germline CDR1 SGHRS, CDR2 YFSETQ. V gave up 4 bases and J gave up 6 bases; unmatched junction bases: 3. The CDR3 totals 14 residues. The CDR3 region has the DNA TGCGCCAGCAGCCCCGGGACAGGGGATGAAAAACTGTTTTTT. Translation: CASSPGTGDEKLFF.

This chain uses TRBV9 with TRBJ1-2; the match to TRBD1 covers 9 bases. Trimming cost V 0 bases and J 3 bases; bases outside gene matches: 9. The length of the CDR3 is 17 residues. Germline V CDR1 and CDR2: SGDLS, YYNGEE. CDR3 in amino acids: CASSVGGAGQGYYGYTF. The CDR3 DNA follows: TGTGCCAGCAGCGTAGGGGGGGCCGGACAGGGGTACTATGGCTACACCTTC.